The 14 T cell receptor beta chains in this list originate from one sample, sequenced in a study of preoperative IRX-2 immunotherapy in early breast cancer. Treatment noted: preoperative locoregional IRX-2 cytokine immunotherapy. The method was immunoSEQ multiplex PCR; TCRdb's version includes in-frame clones alone and lacks a portion of them. The sample gives 55,000 to 70,000 clones, approximately 94% of which show up once; 1.5% to 2% is in the top ten. Sampling was conducted from a patient treated with IRX-2 immunotherapy. These receptor sequences come from a human donor with breast cancer.

This chain links TRBV11-2 with TRBJ2-5, with unresolved D. The CDR3 consists of 14 residues. Germline V gene data show CDR1 as SGHAT and CDR2 as FQNNGV. Trimming stripped 1 base from V and 4 bases from J, with 10 bases between. For the CDR3, the DNA is TGTGCCAGCAGCTTAGGGGGTTGGGGAGAGACCCAGTACTTC. Residues: CASSLGGWGETQYF.

This chain links TRBV2 with TRBJ2-1; 7 bases align to TRBD1. The CDR3 extends over 13 amino acids. CDR1 and CDR2 from the germline V gene are SNHLY and FYNNEI. With 8 bases clipped from V and 5 bases from J, the junction kept 6 bases outside the gene matches. The CDR3 sequence: CASGEGTDNEQFF. For the CDR3, the DNA is TGTGCCAGCGGCGAAGGGACAGACAATGAGCAGTTCTTC.

This chain uses TRBV7-2 with TRBJ1-1; D possibly corresponds to TRBD1 (6 bases). CDR1 SGHTA and CDR2 FQGNSA come from the germline V gene. V gave up 3 bases and J gave up 4 bases, with 12 bases separating them. The CDR3 extends over 14 amino acids. The CDR3 loop reads CASSFGRGGTEAFF. The CDR3 DNA reads TGTGCCAGCAGCTTCGGCAGGGGAGGCACTGAAGCTTTCTTT.

The J gene is TRBJ1-1, the V gene TRBV6-5; D is perhaps TRBD1 (5 bases). Trimming took 0 bases from V and 8 from J, leaving 10 bases between them. Germline loops: CDR1 MNHEY, CDR2 SVGAGI. The CDR3 sequence is 13 residues long. CDR3 coding DNA: TGTGCCAGCAGTTACTCCTGGGGGGAGGAAGCTTTCTTT. As protein: CASSYSWGEEAFF.

This clone came up once. The chain has TRBV9 and TRBJ1-4; 7 bases match TRBD1. V lost 5 bases to trimming and J lost 8 bases; unmatched junction nucleotides: 6. The CDR3 is 13 residues long. Germline lookup yields CDR1 SGDLS and CDR2 YYNGEE. CDR3 DNA: TGTGCCAGCAGTAGACAGGGAGGGGAAAAACTGTTTTTT. It encodes CASSRQGGEKLFF.

The V call is TRBV28, the J call TRBJ2-1, with TRBD1 matching over 7 bases. V shed 3 bases, J shed 6 bases, and the junction held 17 bases outside the gene matches. Germline loops: CDR1 MDHEN, CDR2 SYDVKM. This CDR3 is built from 18 residues. The CDR3 reads CASSLNQLTGWVLNEQFF. The CDR3, as DNA: TGTGCCAGCAGTTTGAATCAACTGACAGGGTGGGTCCTCAATGAGCAGTTCTTC.

This clone was observed once. The chain is built from TRBV12-2 and TRBJ2-3; the D segment call TRBD2 is taken from the table without a DNA check. TRBV12-2 is marked as a pseudogene. This CDR3 spans 14 amino acids. CDR3 DNA sequence: TGTGCCAGCAGCTCAGGACTGGGAGGAGATACGCAGTATTTT. Residues: CASSSGLGGDTQYF.

This sequence joins TRBV28 and TRBJ2-2, with D possibly being TRBD2 (5 bases). Germline V gene lookup returns CDR1 MDHEN and CDR2 SYDVKM. This CDR3 region has 17 residues. V dropped 4 bases and J dropped 6 bases, with 21 bases sitting between them. The CDR3 region is CASSSSSPGSGAGELFF. Written as DNA, the CDR3 is TGTGCCAGCAGTTCCAGCTCTCCGGGGTCCGGGGCCGGGGAGCTGTTTTTT.

The J gene is TRBJ2-7, the V gene TRBV5-6; 8 bases are a match to TRBD1. The V and J ends lost 7 bases and 7 bases, in that order; junction bases with no gene match: 16. This CDR3 is built from 15 residues. Germline V CDR1 and CDR2: SGHDT, YYEEEE. CDR3 coding DNA: TGTGCCAGCCAACGGAGGGCAGGGGGCTTATTGGAGCAGTACTTC. Its translation: CASQRRAGGLLEQYF.

The chain has TRBV27 and TRBJ2-3, with 9 nucleotides matching TRBD2. From germline, CDR1 is MNHEY and CDR2 SMNVEV (reference sequence). The CDR3 extends over 15 amino acids. The ends lost 0 bases at V and 6 bases at J; junction bases unmatched: 4. In DNA form, the CDR3 reads TGTGCCAGCAGTTTATCGATCGCGGGAGGGGATACGCAGTATTTT. Its protein is CASSLSIAGGDTQYF.

The rearrangement uses TRBV5-1 and TRBJ2-3; D is ambiguous. Looked up from germline, CDR1 is SGHRS and CDR2 is YFSETQ. The CDR3 covers 12 residues. Trimming stripped 4 bases from V and 2 bases from J, with 5 bases between. This chain's CDR3 is CASSTNTDTQYF. In DNA form, the CDR3 reads TGCGCCAGCAGCACGAACACAGATACGCAGTATTTT.

The chain joins TRBV4-1 to TRBJ1-6, with D hard to call. The CDR3 has 14 residues. Looked up from germline, CDR1 is MGHRA and CDR2 is YSYEKL. V lost 0 bases to trimming and J lost 9 bases, with 9 bases between them. The CDR3 DNA reads as TGCGCCAGCAGCCAAGATTGGGAAAGTTCACCCCTCCACTTT. This encodes CASSQDWESSPLHF.

The chain employs TRBV30 and TRBJ2-3; perhaps TRBD2 as D (7 bases). V was trimmed by 0 bases and J by 6 bases, leaving 13 bases between them. The CDR3 is made up of 14 amino acids. Germline V lookup: CDR1 GTSNPN, CDR2 SVGIG (reference sequence). The CDR3: CAWSVLGGEDTQYF. CDR3 bases: TGTGCCTGGAGTGTACTAGGGGGGGAGGATACGCAGTATTTT.

This clone occurred a few times. The CDR3 protein is CSASTGDTSYEQYF. DNA of the CDR3: TGCAGCGCCTCAACAGGGGACACCTCCTACGAGCAGTACTTC. V usage is TRBV29-1 and J usage is TRBJ2-7; 7 bases fit TRBD1. The CDR3 loop spans 14 amino acids. V was clipped by 7 bases and J by 0 bases; unmatched bases: 9. Germline lookup yields CDR1 SQVTM and CDR2 ANQGSEA.